This T cell receptor (beta chain) was sequenced for a study of OX40 agonist ivuxolimab in advanced cancers. Study-wide context: The dose-escalation cohort had hepatocellular carcinoma, melanoma, renal cell or head and neck cancer. Study-wide results and limits: CD8+ T cells showed, on average, more clonal expansion than CD4+ cells.

V gave up 6 bases and J gave up 7 bases, with 16 bases separating them. The germline V gene has CDR1 MNHEY and CDR2 SVGAGI. The CDR3 has 14 residues. Clones were sequenced by immunoSEQ multiplex PCR, and TCRdb holds only the in-frame ones, with some missing. Seen here are 90,000 to 130,000 clones, about 92% observed once, and the top ten hold about 0.3%. In the case of this clone: Its antigen is unidentified.

The material was CD4+ or CD8+ T cells sorted from blood, obtained in a trial of the OX40 agonist ivuxolimab. The receptor's source is an adult with an advanced solid tumor such as melanoma, head and neck, liver or kidney cancer. The chain links TRBV6-5 to TRBJ2-4; perhaps TRBD2 as D (5 bases). The CDR3 nucleotides read TGTGCCAGCAGAGCTGAACCGGGAAGGAACATTCAGTACTTC. This sequence encodes CASRAEPGRNIQYF.